This T cell receptor beta chain emerged from a study of T cell repertoires in cytomegalovirus infection (dated by TCRdb to 2018 to 2020). Describing the broader study: Donor HLA type was relevant to the analysis, because carriage of CMV infection together with the matching HLA type was indicated by public TCR beta signatures.

This clonotype occurred many times. The clone's antigen remains unknown. The record has no base qualities; no much larger clone is one base away. Sequencing took place on an Illumina HiSeq 1500. The public reads were reanalyzed by TCRdb: fastp trimming at Q25, MiXCR alignment, in-frame beta chains only. Rows with a matching CDR3 protein are joined into one entry that keeps the most common DNA and genes. This sample has more than 150,000 distinct CDR3 sequences in its table, and 23% of those were observed once. The ten largest account for approximately 11% of the sample. What the authors observed across the whole study: In both this cohort and an independent roughly 330-donor cohort, the cumulative frequency of public TCR beta family members distinguished carriers of CMV infection plus the relevant HLA type. The ex vivo response was dominated by HLA-C-restricted CMV-specific TCR beta clonotypes, which also provided the single most frequent clonotype in two of eight donors.

Measured from the cysteine to the phenylalanine, the CDR3 is 15 residues long. Only the CDR3 portion is preserved as DNA: 45 bases, with reading frame beginning at the first base. CDR1 and CDR2 are read off the germline V gene as SGHVS and FQNEAQ. Cut back by 5 bases and 0 bases, the V and J ends lie 11 bases apart. The specimen was PBMCs. The chain is made from TRBV7-8 and TRBJ2-4; no D gene is confidently identified. The clonotype was recovered from a human donor in good health (CMV status not recorded). Some clones in this sample may be carry-over from other donors' samples. The bases read TGTGCCAGCAGCCACAACCCACTAGCCAAAAACATTCAGTACTTC. Its coded protein is CASSHNPLAKNIQYF.